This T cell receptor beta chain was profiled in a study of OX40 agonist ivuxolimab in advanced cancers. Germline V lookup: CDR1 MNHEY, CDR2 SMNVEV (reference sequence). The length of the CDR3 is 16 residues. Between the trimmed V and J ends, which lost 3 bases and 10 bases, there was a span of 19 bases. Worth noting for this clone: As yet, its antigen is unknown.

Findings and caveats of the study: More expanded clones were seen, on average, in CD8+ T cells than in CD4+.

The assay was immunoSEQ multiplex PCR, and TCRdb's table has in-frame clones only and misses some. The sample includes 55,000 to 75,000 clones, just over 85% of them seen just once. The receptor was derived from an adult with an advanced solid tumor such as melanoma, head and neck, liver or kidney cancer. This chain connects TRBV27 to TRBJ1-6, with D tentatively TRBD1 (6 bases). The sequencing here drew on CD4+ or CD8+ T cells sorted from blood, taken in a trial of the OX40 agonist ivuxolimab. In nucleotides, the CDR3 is TGTGCCAGCAGTTTCCTAGGGGGTACCGGCGAATCACCCCTCCACTTT. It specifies CASSFLGGTGESPLHF.